Each of the 31 T cell receptor beta chains below was sequenced from the same sample in a study of T-cell reconstitution after alpha-beta-depleted transplantation in children. The library targeted TCRbeta and was prepared with unique molecular identifiers. One entry per CDR3 protein, called by TCRdb with MiXCR from the PCR reads. Here the sample spans about 110,000 distinct CDR3 sequences, 10% being singletons. The sequenced sample was PBMCs, obtained before TCRalphabeta/CD19-depleted stem cell transplant. These receptors were collected from a boy between 2 and 10 years old with acute lymphoblastic leukemia, due to receive a stem cell transplant.

V gene TRBV7-6 combines with J gene TRBJ1-1, with TRBD1 matching over 10 bases. Germline loops: CDR1 SGHVS, CDR2 FNYEAQ. This CDR3 region has 15 residues. V lost 4 bases, J lost 9 bases, and 11 bases stayed unmatched. CDR3 in amino acids: CASSSSPGQGPQAFF. The CDR3 coding sequence is TGTGCCAGCAGCTCATCACCGGGACAGGGGCCCCAAGCTTTCTTT.

This clonotype has at least ten counts. CDR3 DNA: TGTGCCAGCAGTCGGCCAGGGACCGGGGAGCTGTTTTTT. Amino acids: CASSRPGTGELFF. J is TRBJ2-2 and V is TRBV7-2, with D tentatively TRBD1 (5 bases). CDR3 length equals 13 residues. Germline V CDR1 and CDR2: SGHTA, FQGNSA. V was pared by 6 bases and J by 5 bases, with 10 bases between.

This clonotype occurred a few times. The chain carries TRBV12-3 or TRBV12-4 and TRBJ1-5, with unresolved D. CDR3 length equals 14 residues. The V and J ends lost 7 bases and 6 bases respectively, with 16 bases between them. The CDR3 bases are TGTGCCAGCACTCTCTCGGGGTCCAGTCAGCCCCAGCATTTT. It translates to CASTLSGSSQPQHF.

The chain uses TRBV27 and TRBJ2-5; 14 nucleotides agree with TRBD2. Germline trimming cut 5 bases from V and 5 bases from J; bases unmatched to any gene: 4. Germline values: CDR1 MNHEY, CDR2 SMNVEV (reference sequence). CDR3 length equals 15 residues. The CDR3 spells CASSTWTSGRETQYF. CDR3 nucleotide sequence: TGTGCCAGCAGTACGTGGACTAGCGGGAGGGAGACCCAGTACTTC.

This clonotype came up a few times. This sequence joins TRBV20-1 and TRBJ2-1, with 10 bases fitting TRBD1. Germline-derived CDR1 and CDR2 are DFQATT and SNEGSKA (reference sequence). J lost 7 bases, V lost 4 bases, and 7 bases had no gene match. This CDR3 has 14 residues. The DNA of the CDR3 is TGCAGTGCTATCTCGGGACAGGGGACGAATGAGCAGTTCTTC. The encoded protein is CSAISGQGTNEQFF.

This sequence joins TRBV7-9 and TRBJ2-1; 8 bases fit TRBD2. CDR3 size: 12 residues. Germline V gene sequence: CDR1 SEHNR, CDR2 FQNEAQ (reference sequence). V lost 1 base to trimming and J lost 15 bases; unmatched junction nucleotides: 5. The CDR3 reads CASSLEAGGGFF. As DNA, the CDR3 is TGTGCCAGCAGCTTAGAGGCGGGAGGCGGGTTCTTC.

This clonotype has at least ten counts. The chain couples TRBV12-3 or TRBV12-4 to TRBJ2-3; 9 bases are a match to TRBD1. V lost 7 bases and J lost 2; bases outside the gene matches: 7. The CDR3 loop spans 15 amino acids. The CDR3 nucleotides are TGTGCCAGCACCCCCGGGACAGGGTTCACAGATACGCAGTATTTT. This translates into CASTPGTGFTDTQYF.

The sample holds a few counts of this clonotype. The chain has TRBV5-5 and TRBJ2-1; 8 nucleotides match TRBD1. V gave up 4 bases and J gave up 10 bases; unmatched junction bases: 10. The CDR3 runs 14 residues. Germline assignment: CDR1 SGHKS and CDR2 YYEKEE (reference sequence). CDR3 bases: TGTGCCAGCAGCCCAGCGGACAGGGTGGTCGAGCAGTTCTTC. Translating it yields CASSPADRVVEQFF.

The rearrangement links TRBV7-2 to TRBJ2-1; TRBD2 matches 9 bases. The CDR3 runs to 15 residues. Looked up from germline, CDR1 is SGHTA and CDR2 is FQGNSA. V was clipped by 3 bases and J by 8 bases; unmatched bases: 8. CDR3 residues: CASSLAGGPMDEQFF. DNA of the CDR3: TGTGCCAGCAGCTTGGCGGGAGGGCCTATGGATGAGCAGTTCTTC.

In its sample, this clonotype was seen a few times. The J gene is TRBJ2-5, the V gene TRBV27; 8 bases fit TRBD2. Germline-derived CDR1 and CDR2 are MNHEY and SMNVEV (reference sequence). This CDR3 is built from 15 residues. The V gene end was trimmed by 5 bases and the J gene end by 3 bases; junction bases not matched to a gene: 8. The DNA of the CDR3 is TGTGCCAGCAGTACGTATAGCGGGGCAAAAGAGACCCAGTACTTC. Translated, it gives CASSTYSGAKETQYF.

V and J are TRBV20-1 and TRBJ2-5, with D possibly being TRBD2 (6 bases). The germline CDR1 and CDR2 sequences are DFQATT and SNEGSKA (reference sequence). There are 12 residues in the CDR3. V was clipped by 7 bases and J by 4 bases, with 13 bases between them. The CDR3 DNA follows: TGCAGTGTCGCGGGAAGGGTAGAGACCCAGTACTTC. The encoded protein is CSVAGRVETQYF.

The chain is built from TRBV29-1 and TRBJ2-1; the match to TRBD2 covers 14 bases. Germline values: CDR1 SQVTM, CDR2 ANQGSEA. The CDR3 is 13 amino acids. Trimming at V came to 7 bases and at J to 10 bases, leaving 6 bases not matched to a gene. CDR3 sequence: CSAPTSGRGEQFF. The CDR3 DNA sequence: TGCAGCGCCCCGACTAGCGGGAGGGGAGAGCAGTTCTTC.

In this sample, this clonotype turned up a few times. The chain has TRBV7-6 and TRBJ2-1; TRBD2 aligns across 7 bases. Germline V gene data show CDR1 as SGHVS and CDR2 as FNYEAQ. This CDR3 contains 17 residues. With V trimmed by 1 base and J by 3 bases, 9 bases remained unmatched. CDR3 in amino acids: CASSLDPGGSDYNEQFF. CDR3 DNA sequence: TGTGCCAGCAGCTTAGATCCGGGAGGATCCGACTACAATGAGCAGTTCTTC. Based on the CDR3 plus reference TRBV7-6 and TRBJ2-1, the full variable domain is GAGVSQSPRYKVTKRGQDVALRCDPISGHVSLYWYRQALGQGPEFLTYFNYEAQQDKSGLPNDRFSAERPEGSISTLTIQRTEQRDSAMYRCASSLDPGGSDYNEQFFGPGTRLTVL.

This clonotype was detected ten times or more. The CDR3: CASSLGSANLLAKNIQYF. The CDR3 DNA reads as TGTGCCAGCAGCCTCGGGAGTGCCAACCTTCTAGCCAAAAACATTCAGTACTTC. The chain has TRBV7-9 and TRBJ2-4; weak D call: TRBD2 (6 bases). There are 18 residues in the CDR3. Germline CDR1 is SEHNR and CDR2 is FQNEAQ (reference sequence). V was shortened by 5 bases and J by 0 bases, with 20 bases between the two germline ends.

This clonotype turned up a few times. The J gene is TRBJ2-1, the V gene TRBV11-1, with 12 nucleotides matching TRBD2. The ends lost 0 bases at V and 8 bases at J; junction bases unmatched: 11. The V gene's germline CDR1 is SGHAT and CDR2 FQDESV (reference sequence). There are 18 residues in the CDR3. The CDR3 spells CASSLASIASGRVDEQFF. The CDR3 DNA reads as TGTGCCAGCAGCTTAGCGAGTATTGCTAGCGGGAGGGTAGATGAGCAGTTCTTC.

This clonotype was found a few times. The chain links TRBV5-6 to TRBJ2-3; D is perhaps TRBD2 (5 bases). The germline gives CDR1 SGHDT, CDR2 YYEEEE. With 2 bases removed from V and 0 bases from J, the gap between germline ends came to 10 bases. This CDR3 contains 15 residues. The CDR3 sequence is CASSLGRSSTDTQYF. In DNA, the CDR3 is TGTGCCAGCAGCTTAGGGAGATCTAGCACAGATACGCAGTATTTT.

This clonotype was seen many times. The chain links TRBV7-9 to TRBJ1-2; perhaps TRBD1 as D (5 bases). V was trimmed by 5 bases and J by 3 bases, leaving 13 bases between them. The CDR3 runs to 14 residues. In germline, CDR1 is SEHNR, CDR2 FQNEAQ (reference sequence). The CDR3 spells CASSPPGGDYGYTF. CDR3 DNA sequence: TGTGCCAGCAGCCCACCCGGGGGAGACTATGGCTACACCTTC. The full variable domain, completed using reference TRBV7-9 and TRBJ1-2, is DTGVSQNPRHKITKRGQNVTFRCDPISEHNRLYWYRQTLGQGPEFLTYFQNEAQLEKSRLLSDRFSAERPKGSFSTLEIQRTEQGDSAMYLCASSPPGGDYGYTFGSGTRLTVV.

The rearrangement links TRBV6-2 or TRBV6-3 to TRBJ2-2; TRBD1 is a possible D gene (5 bases). This CDR3 has 17 residues. Germline-derived CDR1 and CDR2 are MNHEY and SVGEGT. Trimming stripped 0 bases from V and 1 base from J, with 12 bases between. The CDR3 coding sequence is TGTGCCAGCAGTTACTCTCTAGGTCAGGGGAACACCGGGGAGCTGTTTTTT. As protein: CASSYSLGQGNTGELFF.

This clonotype was seen only once. This chain joins TRBV6-5 and TRBJ2-6; D may be TRBD2 (6 bases). CDR1 MNHEY and CDR2 SVGAGI come from the germline V gene. Trimming shortened V by 3 bases and J by 1 base, and 19 bases separated the two germline ends. The length of the CDR3 is 19 residues. CDR3 loop: CASSYRGGVQTSGANVLTF. The CDR3 DNA reads as TGTGCCAGCAGTTATAGGGGCGGGGTCCAGACTTCTGGGGCCAACGTCCTGACTTTC.

The chain is built from TRBV18 and TRBJ2-1, with a tentative D call TRBD2 (6 bases). Trimming pared 4 bases from V and 7 bases from J, leaving 11 bases between. CDR3 length equals 13 residues. Per the germline V gene, CDR1 is KGHSH and CDR2 is LQKENI. The CDR3 spells CASSLHRGNEQFF. CDR3 bases: TGTGCCAGCTCACTCCATCGGGGGAATGAGCAGTTCTTC.

This clonotype was counted a few times. This chain connects TRBV19 to TRBJ1-1; 7 nucleotides match TRBD1. The germline V gene has CDR1 LNHDA and CDR2 SQIVND (reference sequence). The J segment lost 5 bases and the V segment lost 3 bases, leaving 15 bases of the junction unmatched. The CDR3 runs to 17 residues. The CDR3 protein is CASSIGGGEVVRTEAFF. The CDR3 DNA follows: TGTGCCAGTAGTATCGGAGGGGGCGAGGTGGTTCGTACTGAAGCTTTCTTT.

The chain combines TRBV2 with TRBJ1-2; no reliable D call. The CDR3 totals 13 residues. With 7 bases removed from V and 6 bases from J, the gap between germline ends came to 15 bases. Germline loops: CDR1 SNHLY, CDR2 FYNNEI. CDR3 sequence reads: CASIRRFMDGYTF. The CDR3 region has the DNA TGTGCCAGCATTAGGCGATTTATGGATGGCTACACCTTC.

The CDR3 protein is CASGLAGGKAYNEQFF. The CDR3, as DNA: TGTGCCAGCGGGCTAGCGGGAGGTAAGGCCTACAATGAGCAGTTCTTC. The chain carries TRBV7-9 and TRBJ2-1, with 11 bases identical to TRBD2. Losses at the gene ends were 8 bases for V and 2 bases for J; bases not matched to a gene: 8. The CDR3 runs 16 residues. The germline CDR1 and CDR2 sequences are SEHNR and FQNEAQ (reference sequence).

This clonotype was seen many times. This sequence joins TRBV5-7 and TRBJ2-7, with 8 bases matching TRBD1. TRBV5-7 is marked as an open reading frame, function uncertain. The CDR3 is made up of 12 amino acids. V gave up 9 bases and J gave up 3 bases; unmatched junction bases: 5. CDR3 loop: CAKGQAYYEQYF. Written as DNA, the CDR3 is TGTGCCAAGGGACAGGCCTACTACGAGCAGTACTTC.

Only one count was recorded for this clonotype. V gene TRBV5-1 combines with J gene TRBJ1-4; no clear D. The CDR3 totals 14 residues. V was trimmed by 3 bases and J by 7 bases, leaving 13 bases between them. Germline V gene data show CDR1 as SGHRS and CDR2 as YFSETQ. Here the CDR3 reads CASSSRGRGEKLFF. CDR3 DNA: TGCGCCAGCAGCTCGAGAGGGCGGGGTGAAAAACTGTTTTTT. The variable domain in full, completed from reference TRBV5-1 and TRBJ1-4, reads KAGVTQTPRYLIKTRGQQVTLSCSPISGHRSVSWYQQTPGQGLQFLFEYFSETQRNKGNFPGRFSGRQFSNSRSEMNVSTLELGDSALYLCASSSRGRGEKLFFGSGTQLSVL.

This clonotype has a count of ten or more. The V gene is TRBV5-1, the J gene TRBJ1-2; 9 bases match TRBD1. Germline V lookup: CDR1 SGHRS, CDR2 YFSETQ. The ends lost 1 base at V and 8 bases at J; junction bases unmatched: 6. The CDR3 spans 14 residues. The CDR3 protein is CASSLSGQGEGYTF. The CDR3 bases are TGCGCCAGCAGCTTGTCGGGACAGGGTGAGGGCTACACCTTC.

This clonotype was counted between two and nine times. V and J are TRBV7-9 and TRBJ2-5, with 8 bases identical to TRBD2. With 5 bases clipped from V and 5 bases from J, the junction kept 16 bases outside the gene matches. The CDR3 totals 17 residues. The germline V gene has CDR1 SEHNR and CDR2 FQNEAQ (reference sequence). The CDR3 coding sequence is TGTGCCAGCAGCCCCCAAGGAGCGGGGGCGAAATGGGAGACCCAGTACTTC. This encodes CASSPQGAGAKWETQYF.

This rearrangement joins TRBV6-1 to TRBJ2-2; D is unclear. Germline assignment: CDR1 MNHNS and CDR2 SASEGT. The CDR3 loop spans 14 amino acids. Trimming took off 3 bases at V and 0 bases at J, with 5 bases between the two ends. The CDR3 reads CASSDQANTGELFF. In nucleotides, the CDR3 is TGTGCCAGCAGTGACCAGGCGAACACCGGGGAGCTGTTTTTT.

This clonotype was observed a few times. The J gene is TRBJ2-7, the V gene TRBV5-5; perhaps TRBD2 as D (5 bases). Germline V CDR1 and CDR2: SGHKS, YYEKEE (reference sequence). V dropped 0 bases and J dropped 5 bases, with 12 bases sitting between them. CDR3 length equals 14 residues. CDR3 protein: CASSLDSALDEQYF. Here the CDR3 DNA reads TGTGCCAGCAGCTTGGATAGCGCCCTCGACGAGCAGTACTTC.

Many counts were recorded for this clonotype. The rearrangement joins TRBV5-4 to TRBJ2-1; D gene uncertain. Germline CDR1 is SGHNT and CDR2 is YYREEE (reference sequence). Trimming left V 1 base short and J 9 bases short, with 11 bases between. This CDR3 has 13 amino acids. CDR3 protein: CASSLIVTGEQFF. As DNA, the CDR3 is TGTGCCAGCAGCTTGATAGTCACGGGTGAGCAGTTCTTC.

The V call is TRBV4-2, the J call TRBJ2-1; maybe TRBD1 (6 bases). The CDR3 covers 20 residues. The germline V gene encodes CDR1 LGHNA and CDR2 YNFKEQ. V gave up 0 bases and J gave up 7 bases, with 28 bases separating them. CDR3 residues: CASSQDNPPGWHRVSNEQFF. The CDR3 DNA follows: TGTGCCAGCAGCCAAGATAATCCCCCCGGATGGCACAGGGTATCGAATGAGCAGTTCTTC.